These 3 T cell receptor beta chains originate from one sample sequenced in a study of shared clonotypes between healthy human individuals. TCRdb's copy holds only in-frame clones and misses some; the assay was immunoSEQ multiplex PCR. The sample lists under 850,000 clones, roughly 72% occurring once. Sequenced: memory CD4+ T cells sorted from blood. Noted subset: CD45RA-negative fraction. These TCRs come from a woman in her 30s in good health.

As for this clone: Other DNA sequences in the same sample also yield this CDR3. The chain uses TRBV28 and TRBJ2-7, with a possible D match to TRBD1 (5 bases). Deletions cut 5 bases from V and 0 bases from J, with 11 bases between. Germline V gene sequence: CDR1 MDHEN, CDR2 SYDVKM. The CDR3 loop spans 14 amino acids. The CDR3 DNA reads as TGTGCCAGCAGTCCTGACAGTCTCTCCTACGAGCAGTACTTC. It codes for CASSPDSLSYEQYF. The entire variable domain, with the rest obtained from reference TRBV28 and TRBJ2-7, is as follows: DVKVTQSSRYLVKRTGEKVFLECVQDMDHENMFWYRQDPGLGLRLIYFSYDVKMKEKGDIPEGYSVSREKKERFSLILESASTNQTSMYLCASSPDSLSYEQYFGPGTRLTVT.

This clone came up a few times. In DNA form, the CDR3 reads TGTGCCAGCAGCACCGGGACTAGCGGGAGTAGCGAGCAGTACTTC. It yields the protein CASSTGTSGSSEQYF. The chain couples TRBV5-8 to TRBJ2-7; 14 bases are a match to TRBD2. Germline lookup yields CDR1 SGHTS and CDR2 YDEGEE. With 4 bases clipped from V and 6 bases from J, the junction kept 6 bases outside the gene matches. This CDR3 has 15 amino acids.

The genes are TRBV10-2 and TRBJ1-1; 9 positions match TRBD1. Looked up from germline, CDR1 is WSHSY and CDR2 is SAAADI. CDR3 length: 15 residues. J gave up 5 bases and V 4 bases, and 8 bases lay outside the gene matches. The CDR3 reads CASSGTQGARTEAFF. The CDR3 DNA follows: TGCGCCAGCAGTGGTACACAGGGGGCGCGAACTGAAGCTTTCTTT.